The T cell receptor beta chain under discussion was sequenced for a study of shared clonotypes between healthy human individuals. Study background: A donor's plate count was three for CD4 naive and three for CD4 memory; CD8 naive had two and CD8 memory one. Study-level findings and limits: Relative to their counterparts shared across all four donors, non-shared clonotypes exhibited diminished generation probabilities. Inspection by rarefaction showed sorted-subset sequencing to be incomplete despite large depth.

Sequencing used immunoSEQ multiplex PCR; TCRdb keeps in-frame clones, though not all of them. This sample has 2.3 million or so clones, with 85% to 95% found just once. The V end was cut by 3 bases, the J end by 5 bases, with 1 base between. Looked up from germline, CDR1 is SGHNT and CDR2 is YENEEA. The CDR3 is 11 amino acids. On this clone: No antigen is known for it. The sample holds other DNA sequences that translate to the same CDR3.

The sequence was collected from a man aged 18 to 29 in good health. Some clones in this sample may be carry-over from other donors' samples. The chain couples TRBV11-3 to TRBJ2-2; D call uncertain. The sequenced sample consisted of naive CD4+ T cells from PBMCs. Subset here: CD45RA+ positively selected. CDR3: CASSLTGELFF. CDR3 coding DNA: TGTGCCAGCAGCTTGACCGGGGAGCTGTTTTTT. The variable domain in full, completed from reference TRBV11-3 and TRBJ2-2, reads EAGVVQSPRYKIIEKKQPVAFWCNPISGHNTLYWYLQNLGQGPELLIRYENEEAVDDSQLPKDRFSAERLKGVDSTLKIQPAELGDSAVYLCASSLTGELFFGEGSRLTVL.